The rows below give T cell receptor beta chains drawn from one sample of a study of OX40 agonist ivuxolimab in advanced cancers. Assay: immunoSEQ multiplex PCR; the TCRdb copy retains only in-frame clones and omits some. Of about 53,000 clones listed, over 75% are singletons. Sample: CD4+ or CD8+ T cells sorted from blood, taken in a trial of the OX40 agonist ivuxolimab. The receptors here all came from an adult with an advanced solid tumor such as melanoma, head and neck, liver or kidney cancer. CDR3s include the opening cysteine and the closing phenylalanine or tryptophan. Fields, in order: V gene, D gene, clone size, J gene, CDR3 DNA, CDR3 protein. A D gene is named only where the DNA matches it firmly. The size of a clone is reported for some rows only, either as once, few or many, or as a class for expanded clones.

>TRBV29-1|-|-|TRBJ1-2
TGCAGCGCCAAACTCAATAACTATGGCTACACCTTC
CSAKLNNYGYTF
>TRBV7-3|-|-|TRBJ2-1
TGTGCCAGCAGCCTCGGCTCTGGGGGCGATGAGCAGTTCTTC
CASSLGSGGDEQFF
>TRBV10-2|TRBD2|-|TRBJ2-5
TGCGCCAGCAAGCCGTCGTTAGCGGGTAGAGAGACCCAGTACTTC
CASKPSLAGRETQYF
>TRBV20-1|-|-|TRBJ2-5
TGCAGTGCTAGCGAGGGGGGGACCCAGTACTTC
CSASEGGTQYF
>TRBV7-8|TRBD1|once|TRBJ2-7
TGTGCCAGCAGCATCAGACAGGGTTCAGGCGAGCAGTACTTC
CASSIRQGSGEQYF
>TRBV5-4|-|-|TRBJ1-1
TGTGCCAGCAGTCCGGGACTCGGGAGCACTGAAGCTTTCTTT
CASSPGLGSTEAFF
>TRBV6-1|TRBD1|-|TRBJ2-7
TGTGCCAGCTCGGACAGGGTAACACCCGAGCAGTACTTC
CASSDRVTPEQYF
>TRBV6-6|-|-|TRBJ2-3
TGTGCCAGCAGTTTACTTAGAGGCACAGATACGCAGTATTTT
CASSLLRGTDTQYF
>TRBV5-1|-|few|TRBJ1-1
TGCGCCAGCAGCCCGCAACAGGGAGTGGCTTTCTTT
CASSPQQGVAFF
>TRBV25-1|-|-|TRBJ1-2
TGTGCCAGCAGTGTGAACGATGGCTACACCTTC
CASSVNDGYTF
>TRBV7-6|-|-|TRBJ2-7
TGTGCCAGCAGCCCAGGGAGGGGGGCGGCGGAGCAGTACTTC
CASSPGRGAAEQYF
>TRBV5-5|TRBD2|-|TRBJ2-4
TGTGCCAGCAGCTTCGATGGGACTAGCGGGCGGGTTCAGTACTTC
CASSFDGTSGRVQYF
>TRBV4-1|-|-|TRBJ1-3
TGCGCCAGCAGCCACACCCTAAAGGGCCGGGGAAACACCATATATTTT
CASSHTLKGRGNTIYF
>TRBV7-9|-|-|TRBJ1-6
TGTGCCAGCAGCCGGGGGACCGCGACACCCCTCCACTTT
CASSRGTATPLHF
>TRBV7-3|-|-|TRBJ1-2
TGTGCCAGCAGCTTAATGGCAGGGACGGCTAACTATGGCTACACCTTC
CASSLMAGTANYGYTF
>TRBV5-6|TRBD1|-|TRBJ1-2
TGTGCCAGCAGCTTCCGGGACAGGTCCCCCAACTATGGCTACACCTTC
CASSFRDRSPNYGYTF
>TRBV5-1|TRBD2|-|TRBJ2-7
TGCGCCAGCAGCTTGGGGACTAGCGGGACCTACGAGCAGTACTTC
CASSLGTSGTYEQYF
>TRBV7-9|-|-|TRBJ2-7
TGTGCCAGCAGCCAACAGGTCCTGGGAGAGCAGTACTTC
CASSQQVLGEQYF
>TRBV28|-|-|TRBJ2-3
TGTGCTTGGGGGACCACAGATACGCAGTATTTT
CAWGTTDTQYF
>TRBV5-4|-|-|TRBJ1-2
TGTGCCAGCAGCTTGGGCCCCAGCACTAACTATGGCTACACCTTC
CASSLGPSTNYGYTF